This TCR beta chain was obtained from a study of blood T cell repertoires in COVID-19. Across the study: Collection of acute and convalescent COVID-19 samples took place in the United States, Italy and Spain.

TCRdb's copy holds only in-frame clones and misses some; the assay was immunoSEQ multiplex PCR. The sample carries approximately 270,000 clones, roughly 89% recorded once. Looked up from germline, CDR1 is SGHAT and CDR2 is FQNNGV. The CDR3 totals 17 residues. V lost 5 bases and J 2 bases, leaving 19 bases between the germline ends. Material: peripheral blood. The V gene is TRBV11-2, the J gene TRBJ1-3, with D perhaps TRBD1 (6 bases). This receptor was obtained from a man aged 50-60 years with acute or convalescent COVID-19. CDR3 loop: CASSLTSDRLPGNTIYF. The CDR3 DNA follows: TGTGCCAGCAGCCTAACCTCAGACAGGCTCCCTGGAAACACCATATATTTT. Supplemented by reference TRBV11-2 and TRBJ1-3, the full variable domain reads EAGVAQSPRYKIIEKRQSVAFWCNPISGHATLYWYQQILGQGPKLLIQFQNNGVVDDSQLPKDRFSAERLKGVDSTLKIQPAKLEDSAVYLCASSLTSDRLPGNTIYFGEGSWLTVV.